Presented here are 5 T cell receptor beta chains from one specimen sequenced in a study of blood T cell repertoires in COVID-19. The repertoire was sequenced with immunoSEQ multiplex PCR; TCRdb's copy has only in-frame clones and lacks some. The sample lists under 300,000 clones; 70% to 85% were seen once. Specimen: peripheral blood. All receptors come from a middle-aged woman who had recovered from COVID-19.

The chain joins TRBV30 to TRBJ2-3; D is possibly TRBD1 (6 bases). From germline, CDR1 is GTSNPN and CDR2 SVGIG (reference sequence). With 3 bases removed from V and 14 bases from J, the gap between germline ends came to 15 bases. The CDR3 extends over 11 amino acids. CDR3 protein: CAWSPGQRLYF. In DNA form, the CDR3 reads TGTGCCTGGAGCCCGGGACAACGTTTGTATTTT.

J is TRBJ1-4 and V is TRBV7-2; the D gene is possibly TRBD1 (6 bases). The CDR3 is 11 amino acids. V gave up 1 base and J gave up 12 bases, with 6 bases separating them. Germline assignment: CDR1 SGHTA and CDR2 FQGNSA. CDR3: CASSLEGELFF. The CDR3 DNA follows: TGTGCCAGCAGCTTAGAGGGGGAACTGTTTTTT.

The chain is built from TRBV4-3 and TRBJ1-4, with D uncertain. CDR1 and CDR2 from the germline V gene are LGHNA and YSLEER. CDR3 length: 16 residues. V was shortened by 0 bases and J by 4 bases, with 12 bases between the two germline ends. For the CDR3, the DNA is TGCGCCAGCAGCCAAGATCCGGGGTCCGGTAATGAAAAACTGTTTTTT. Amino acids: CASSQDPGSGNEKLFF.

J is TRBJ2-1 and V is TRBV3-1 (or the pseudogene TRBV3-2); 7 nucleotides line up with TRBD1. The CDR3 runs to 15 residues. Germline V gene sequence: CDR1 LGHDT, CDR2 YNNKEL (reference sequence). V was clipped by 4 bases and J by 5 bases; unmatched bases: 8. CDR3 protein: CASSRPHRGNNEQFF. The CDR3 DNA follows: TGTGCCAGCAGCCGTCCCCACAGGGGCAACAATGAGCAGTTCTTC.

V is TRBV6-5 and J is TRBJ2-7; D is possibly TRBD2 (6 bases). The germline V and J ends were trimmed by 6 bases and 7 bases, with 16 bases remaining between them. CDR3 length: 13 amino acids. From germline, CDR1 is MNHEY and CDR2 SVGAGI. CDR3 region: CASRSGVGGEQYF. DNA of the CDR3: TGTGCCAGCAGATCGGGGGTGGGAGGTGAGCAGTACTTC.